The 18 T cell receptor beta chains presented below share a single source sample, sequenced in a study of T cells after yellow fever vaccination. In TCRdb, the 5' RACE reads were re-called with MiXCR into one record per CDR3 protein. The sample has about 140,000 distinct CDR3 sequences; approximately 7.7% are singletons. Sample: CD4+ T cells sorted from PBMCs, taken 5 days after the yellow fever booster vaccination. These receptors came from a man aged 30 to 45 who received the YFV17D yellow fever vaccine.

This clonotype appeared many times. The genes are TRBV2 and TRBJ1-4, with D unresolved. Trimming stripped 4 bases from V and 8 bases from J, with 5 bases between. This CDR3 is 11 amino acids long. Germline V CDR1 and CDR2: SNHLY, FYNNEI. CDR3 sequence reads: CASSVYEKLFF. Here the CDR3 DNA reads TGTGCCAGCAGTGTATACGAAAAACTGTTTTTT. Full variable domain (rest looked up from reference TRBV2 and TRBJ1-4): EPEVTQTPSHQVTQMGQEVILRCVPISNHLYFYWYRQILGQKVEFLVSFYNNEISEKSEIFDDQFSVERPDGSNFTLKIRSTKLEDSAMYFCASSVYEKLFFGSGTQLSVL.

V is TRBV5-5 and J is TRBJ2-7; the match to TRBD2 covers 8 bases. Germline V gene sequence: CDR1 SGHKS, CDR2 YYEKEE (reference sequence). The CDR3 consists of 14 residues. V shed 1 base and J 5 bases; nucleotides not matched to a gene: 5. CDR3 bases: TGTGCCAGCAGCTTGTGGGGACTAGTCGACGAGCAGTACTTC. Translated, it gives CASSLWGLVDEQYF.

This clonotype occurred a few times. This rearrangement joins TRBV7-2 to TRBJ2-3; 12 nucleotides agree with TRBD2. In germline, CDR1 is SGHTA, CDR2 FQGNSA. V lost 5 bases to trimming and J lost 5 bases; unmatched junction nucleotides: 8. The CDR3 contains 16 residues. The CDR3 here is CASSKRLAGDGDTQYF. DNA of the CDR3: TGTGCCAGCAGCAAACGACTAGCGGGAGACGGAGATACGCAGTATTTT.

Ten or more counts support this clonotype. This chain connects TRBV7-2 to TRBJ2-7, with TRBD2 matching over 13 bases. The CDR3 runs to 16 residues. V was pared by 5 bases and J by 1 base, with 5 bases of the junction left unmatched. The germline V gene encodes CDR1 SGHTA and CDR2 FQGNSA. DNA of the CDR3: TGTGCCAGCAGCCTCTCGGGACTAGCGGGGTCCTACGAGCAGTACTTC. Encoded protein: CASSLSGLAGSYEQYF.

There are many counts of this clonotype. This sequence joins TRBV28 and TRBJ2-3; 9 bases line up with TRBD1. Germline V gives CDR1 MDHEN, CDR2 SYDVKM. V lost 8 bases and J lost 7; bases outside the gene matches: 13. The CDR3 is made up of 15 amino acids. The DNA for the CDR3 is TGTGCCAGCGGACCATCGGGACAGGGAACAAATACGCAGTATTTT. This sequence encodes CASGPSGQGTNTQYF.

This clonotype occurred many times. The genes are TRBV11-3 and TRBJ2-1; D gene uncertain. Germline-derived CDR1 and CDR2 are SGHNT and YENEEA. V was trimmed by 1 base and J by 8 bases, leaving 12 bases between them. This CDR3 spans 14 amino acids. The CDR3 spells CASSLGFRADEQFF. CDR3 coding DNA: TGTGCCAGCAGCTTAGGTTTTAGGGCTGATGAGCAGTTCTTC.

The sample holds many counts of this clonotype. The chain combines TRBV19 with TRBJ2-2; possible D gene TRBD2, 6 bases. The CDR3 length is 17 residues. V was cut by 5 bases and J by 3 bases, with 19 bases left in between. Germline V gene sequence: CDR1 LNHDA, CDR2 SQIVND (reference sequence). CDR3 sequence reads: CASSFGTHGGDTGELFF. CDR3 nucleotides: TGTGCCAGTAGTTTCGGGACTCACGGAGGAGACACCGGGGAGCTGTTTTTT.

The sample holds a few counts of this clonotype. In DNA form, the CDR3 reads TGTGCCAGCAGCTCAGTCAGGAGGAGTGAGCAGTTCTTC. It codes for CASSSVRRSEQFF. The rearrangement uses TRBV5-6 and TRBJ2-1; possibly TRBD2 for D (5 bases). V was cut by 3 bases and J by 9 bases, with 13 bases left in between. The CDR3 is 13 residues long. CDR1 is SGHDT and CDR2 is YYEEEE in the germline V gene.

This clonotype was recorded many times. V usage is TRBV14 and J usage is TRBJ2-1, with 11 bases lining up with TRBD2. CDR1 is SGHDN, CDR2 FVKESK, per germline. The CDR3 is made up of 15 amino acids. V dropped 5 bases and J dropped 6; count of bases not matched to a gene: 6. The CDR3 loop is CASSFGTSGFNEQFF. The CDR3 DNA follows: TGTGCCAGCAGCTTCGGGACTAGCGGTTTCAATGAGCAGTTCTTC.

This clonotype was found many times. The chain links TRBV10-3 to TRBJ1-2; unclear D gene. The CDR3 sequence is 13 residues long. Germline V CDR1 and CDR2: ENHRY, SYGVKD. V was cut by 0 bases and J by 2 bases, with 4 bases left in between. CDR3 nucleotides: TGTGCCATCAGTGAGTCGGGGAACTATGGCTACACCTTC. Translated: CAISESGNYGYTF.

Many counts were recorded for this clonotype. In nucleotides, the CDR3 is TGTGCCACCAGTGACAGGGGGGCAAAGTACAATGAGCAGTTCTTC. Translating gives CATSDRGAKYNEQFF. The chain links TRBV24-1 to TRBJ2-1; maybe TRBD1 (7 bases). Germline CDR1 KGHDR, CDR2 SFDVKD. The CDR3 sequence is 15 residues long. The V and J ends lost 4 bases and 4 bases respectively, with 13 bases between them.

The chain is built from TRBV20-1 and TRBJ1-1, with TRBD1 as a possible D gene (5 bases). The CDR3 is made up of 15 amino acids. Between the trimmed V and J ends, which lost 8 bases and 4 bases, there was a span of 23 bases. Germline CDR1 is DFQATT and CDR2 is SNEGSKA (reference sequence). The CDR3 is CSSRMLQGVGTEAFF. The DNA for the CDR3 is TGCAGTTCCCGGATGCTTCAAGGGGTCGGCACTGAAGCTTTCTTT.

In its sample, this clonotype was seen many times. The genes are TRBV21-1 and TRBJ2-1; TRBD1, the table's D call, was not compared with the DNA. TRBV21-1 is a listed pseudogene. The CDR3 loop spans 14 amino acids. DNA of the CDR3: TGTGCCAGCAGCACTGGCTCAGTACCCCCCCAGCAGTTCTTC. It codes for CASSTGSVPPQQFF.

This clonotype appeared a few times. The chain joins TRBV30 to TRBJ1-1; TRBD1 matches 7 bases. CDR3 length equals 11 residues. J was trimmed by 9 bases and V by 1 base; bases with no gene match: 2. The germline gives CDR1 GTSNPN, CDR2 SVGIG (reference sequence). The DNA for the CDR3 is TGTGCCTGGAGTGGACAGGGCAAAGCTTTCTTT. Translated: CAWSGQGKAFF.

This clonotype was found many times. CDR3 bases: TGCAGTGCTAAGTCGAGCAGATACAATGAGCAGTTCTTC. Translation: CSAKSSRYNEQFF. V usage is TRBV20-1 and J usage is TRBJ2-1; no firm D call. Germline CDR1 and CDR2: DFQATT and SNEGSKA (reference sequence). The CDR3 is made up of 13 amino acids. The V end lost 4 bases, the J end lost 4 bases, and 11 bases lay between the germline ends.

V is TRBV19 and J is TRBJ1-5, with TRBD1 as a possible D gene (5 bases). V was pared by 6 bases and J by 0 bases, with 12 bases between. This CDR3 comprises 15 residues. CDR1 and CDR2 from the germline V gene are LNHDA and SQIVND (reference sequence). The CDR3 sequence is CASSSTAFSNQPQHF. DNA of the CDR3: TGTGCCAGTAGCTCGACAGCGTTTAGCAATCAGCCCCAGCATTTT.

This clonotype showed up many times. V gene TRBV20-1 combines with J gene TRBJ2-7, with 10 bases lining up with TRBD1. V shed 6 bases and J 6 bases; nucleotides not matched to a gene: 5. Germline-derived CDR1 and CDR2 are DFQATT and SNEGSKA (reference sequence). This CDR3 has 12 amino acids. In DNA form, the CDR3 reads TGCAGTGCACCGGGACAGGGGAGCGAGCAGTACTTC. It encodes CSAPGQGSEQYF.

This clonotype was detected ten times or more. The chain links TRBV5-1 to TRBJ2-3; TRBD2 matches at 13 bases. The CDR3 is 16 amino acids. Germline V lookup: CDR1 SGHRS, CDR2 YFSETQ. V trimming: 3 bases; J trimming: 4 bases; junction bases outside the gene matches: 5. For the CDR3, the DNA is TGCGCCAGCAGCTGGACTAGCGGGAGACCTCCAGATACGCAGTATTTT. Protein product: CASSWTSGRPPDTQYF.